This T cell receptor beta chain stems from a study of PD-L1 blockade in urothelial cancer. Turning to the study itself: Prior chemotherapy regimens per patient numbered 0 to 3. Blood samples had a median of approximately 140,000 T cells, approximately 83,000 unique TCRs, and clonality more than 0.075.

Time point of the sample: pretreatment peripheral blood. The diagnosis in patients was locally advanced or metastatic urothelial carcinoma. Germline CDR1 is LNHNV and CDR2 is YYDKDF (reference sequence). V was clipped by 7 bases and J by 8 bases; unmatched bases: 8. The CDR3 runs 14 residues. TCRdb's table, derived via immunoSEQ multiplex PCR, lists solely in-frame clones and lacks some. The sample yields under 95,000 clones, around 85% seen once. The rearrangement uses TRBV15 and TRBJ1-5, with 10 positions matching TRBD1. This clonotype was sampled from a man in his fifties or sixties with urothelial cancer. The starting material was PBMCs, obtained around atezolizumab (anti-PD-L1) treatment. In DNA form, the CDR3 reads TGTGCCACCACCCCGACAGGGGGCGCTGAGCCCCAGCATTTT. It yields the protein CATTPTGGAEPQHF.